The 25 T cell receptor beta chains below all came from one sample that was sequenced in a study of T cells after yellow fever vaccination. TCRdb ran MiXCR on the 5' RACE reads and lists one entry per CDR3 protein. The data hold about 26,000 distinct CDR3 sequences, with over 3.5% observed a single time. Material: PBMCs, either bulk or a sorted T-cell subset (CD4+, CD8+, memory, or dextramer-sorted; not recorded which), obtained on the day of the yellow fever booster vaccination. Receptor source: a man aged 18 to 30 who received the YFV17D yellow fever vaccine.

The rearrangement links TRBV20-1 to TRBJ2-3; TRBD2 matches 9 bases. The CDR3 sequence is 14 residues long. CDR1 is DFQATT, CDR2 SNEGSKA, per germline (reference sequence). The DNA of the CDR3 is TGCAGCGAGGGGTCTAGCGGGGAGGCAGATACGCAGTATTTT. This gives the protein CSEGSSGEADTQYF.

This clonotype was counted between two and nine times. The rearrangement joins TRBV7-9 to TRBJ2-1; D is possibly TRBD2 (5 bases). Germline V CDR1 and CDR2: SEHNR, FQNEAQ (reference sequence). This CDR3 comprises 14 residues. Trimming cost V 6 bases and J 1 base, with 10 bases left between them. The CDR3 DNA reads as TGTGCCAGCAGAGGACTCAATTCCTACAATGAGCAGTTCTTC. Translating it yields CASRGLNSYNEQFF.

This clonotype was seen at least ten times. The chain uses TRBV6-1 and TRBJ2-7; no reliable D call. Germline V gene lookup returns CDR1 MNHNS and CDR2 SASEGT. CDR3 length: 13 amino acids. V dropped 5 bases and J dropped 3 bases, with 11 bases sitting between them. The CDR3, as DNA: TGTGCCAGCAGTACCCACCGAGGCTACGAGCAGTACTTC. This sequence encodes CASSTHRGYEQYF.

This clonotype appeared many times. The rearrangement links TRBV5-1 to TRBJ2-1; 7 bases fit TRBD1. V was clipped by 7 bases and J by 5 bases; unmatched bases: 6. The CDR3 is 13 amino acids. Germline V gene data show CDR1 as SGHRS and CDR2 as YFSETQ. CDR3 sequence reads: CASRQGLDNEQFF. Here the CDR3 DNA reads TGCGCCAGCCGACAGGGATTGGACAATGAGCAGTTCTTC.

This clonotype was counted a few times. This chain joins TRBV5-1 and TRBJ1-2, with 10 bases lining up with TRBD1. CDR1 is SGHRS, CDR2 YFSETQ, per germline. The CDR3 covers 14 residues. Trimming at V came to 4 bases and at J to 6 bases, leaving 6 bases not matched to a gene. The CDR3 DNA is TGCGCCAGCAGCCCCGGAGGGACAGGGGATGGCTACACCTTC. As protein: CASSPGGTGDGYTF. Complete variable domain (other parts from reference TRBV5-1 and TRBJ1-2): KAGVTQTPRYLIKTRGQQVTLSCSPISGHRSVSWYQQTPGQGLQFLFEYFSETQRNKGNFPGRFSGRQFSNSRSEMNVSTLELGDSALYLCASSPGGTGDGYTFGSGTRLTVV.

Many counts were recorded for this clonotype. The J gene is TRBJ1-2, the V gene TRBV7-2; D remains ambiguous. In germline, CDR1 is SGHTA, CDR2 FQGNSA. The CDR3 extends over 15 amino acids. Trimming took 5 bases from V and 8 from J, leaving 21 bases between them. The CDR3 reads CASSTRLTQVKGYTF. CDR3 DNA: TGTGCCAGCAGCACCCGCCTGACGCAAGTAAAGGGCTACACCTTC.

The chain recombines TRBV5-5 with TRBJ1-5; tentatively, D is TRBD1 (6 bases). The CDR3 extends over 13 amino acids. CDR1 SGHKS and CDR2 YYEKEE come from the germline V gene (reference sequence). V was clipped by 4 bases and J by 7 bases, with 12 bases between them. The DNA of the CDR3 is TGTGCCAGCAGCCAACAGGGAAACCAGCCCCAGCATTTT. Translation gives CASSQQGNQPQHF.

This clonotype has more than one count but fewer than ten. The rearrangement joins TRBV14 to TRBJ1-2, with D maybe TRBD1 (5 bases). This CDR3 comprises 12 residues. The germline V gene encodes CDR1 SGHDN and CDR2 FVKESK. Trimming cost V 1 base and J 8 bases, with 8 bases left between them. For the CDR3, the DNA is TGTGCCAGCAGCCAAGTGGGGCTCGGCTACACCTTC. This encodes CASSQVGLGYTF. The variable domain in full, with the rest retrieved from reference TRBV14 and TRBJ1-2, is EAGVTQFPSHSVIEKGQTVTLRCDPISGHDNLYWYRRVMGKEIKFLLHFVKESKQDESGMPNNRFLAERTGGTYSTLKVQPAELEDSGVYFCASSQVGLGYTFGSGTRLTVV.

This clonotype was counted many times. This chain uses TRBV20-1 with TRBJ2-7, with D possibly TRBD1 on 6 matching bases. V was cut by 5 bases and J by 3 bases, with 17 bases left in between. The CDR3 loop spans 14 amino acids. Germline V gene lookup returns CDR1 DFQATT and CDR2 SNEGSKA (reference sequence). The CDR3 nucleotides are TGCAGTGCTTTGTCCCGACAGGCGATCTACGAGCAGTACGTC. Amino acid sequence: CSALSRQAIYEQYV.

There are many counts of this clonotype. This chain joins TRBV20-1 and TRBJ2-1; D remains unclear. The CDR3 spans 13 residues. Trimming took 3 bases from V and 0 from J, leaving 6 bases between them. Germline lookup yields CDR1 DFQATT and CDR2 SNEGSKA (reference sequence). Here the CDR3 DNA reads TGCAGTGCTAGTCCTAGCTCCTACAATGAGCAGTTCTTC. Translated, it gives CSASPSSYNEQFF.

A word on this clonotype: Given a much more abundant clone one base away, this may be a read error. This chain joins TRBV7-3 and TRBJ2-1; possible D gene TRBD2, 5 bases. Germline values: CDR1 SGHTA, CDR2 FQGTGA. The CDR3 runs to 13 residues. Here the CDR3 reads CASGLMSGGEQFF. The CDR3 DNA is TGTGCCAGCGGCTTAATGTCCGGAGGAGAGCAGTTCTTC.

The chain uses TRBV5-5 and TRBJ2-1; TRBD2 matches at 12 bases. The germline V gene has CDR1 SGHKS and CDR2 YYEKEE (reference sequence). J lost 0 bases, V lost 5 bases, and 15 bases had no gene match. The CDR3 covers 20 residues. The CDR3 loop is CASSHKPGTSGSSSYNEQFF. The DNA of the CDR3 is TGTGCCAGCAGTCACAAACCGGGGACTAGCGGGTCGAGCTCCTACAATGAGCAGTTCTTC.

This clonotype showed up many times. The CDR3 sequence is CASSKGQDTGELFF. CDR3 DNA sequence: TGCGCCAGCAGCAAGGGACAGGACACCGGGGAGCTGTTTTTT. This sequence joins TRBV5-1 and TRBJ2-2, with 8 positions matching TRBD1. The J segment lost 3 bases and the V segment lost 4 bases, leaving 2 bases of the junction unmatched. Germline values: CDR1 SGHRS, CDR2 YFSETQ. The CDR3 consists of 14 residues. Full variable domain (rest looked up from reference TRBV5-1 and TRBJ2-2): KAGVTQTPRYLIKTRGQQVTLSCSPISGHRSVSWYQQTPGQGLQFLFEYFSETQRNKGNFPGRFSGRQFSNSRSEMNVSTLELGDSALYLCASSKGQDTGELFFGEGSRLTVL.

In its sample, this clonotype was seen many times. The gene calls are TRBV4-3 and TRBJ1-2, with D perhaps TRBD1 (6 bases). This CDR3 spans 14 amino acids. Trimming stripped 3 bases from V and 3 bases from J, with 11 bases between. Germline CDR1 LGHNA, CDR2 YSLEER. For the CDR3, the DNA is TGCGCCAGCAGCCACGAACAGGGCTACTATGGCTACACCTTC. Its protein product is CASSHEQGYYGYTF.

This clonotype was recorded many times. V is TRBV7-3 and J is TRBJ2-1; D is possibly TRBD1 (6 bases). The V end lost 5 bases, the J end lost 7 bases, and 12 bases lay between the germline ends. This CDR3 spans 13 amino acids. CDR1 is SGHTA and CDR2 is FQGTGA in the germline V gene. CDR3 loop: CASSQQGGNEQFF. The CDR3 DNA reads TGTGCCAGCAGCCAACAGGGCGGTAATGAGCAGTTCTTC.

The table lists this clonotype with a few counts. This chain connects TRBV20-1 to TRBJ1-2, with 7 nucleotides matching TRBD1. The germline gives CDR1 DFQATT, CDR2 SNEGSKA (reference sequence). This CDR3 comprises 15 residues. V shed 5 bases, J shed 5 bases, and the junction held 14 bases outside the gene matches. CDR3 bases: TGCAGTGCTTTTCGAACTCAGACAGGGAAGTATGGCTACACCTTC. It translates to CSAFRTQTGKYGYTF.

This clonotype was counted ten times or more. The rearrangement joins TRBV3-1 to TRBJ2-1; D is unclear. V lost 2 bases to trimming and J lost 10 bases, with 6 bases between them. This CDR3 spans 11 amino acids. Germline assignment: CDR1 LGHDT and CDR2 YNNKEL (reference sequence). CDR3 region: CASSQSSEQFF. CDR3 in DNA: TGTGCCAGCAGCCAATCCAGCGAGCAGTTCTTC.

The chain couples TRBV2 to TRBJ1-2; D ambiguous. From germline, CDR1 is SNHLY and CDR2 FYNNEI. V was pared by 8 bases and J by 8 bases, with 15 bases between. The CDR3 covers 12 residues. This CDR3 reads CASDPGAGGYTF. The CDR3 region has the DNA TGTGCCAGCGACCCAGGTGCGGGGGGCTACACCTTC. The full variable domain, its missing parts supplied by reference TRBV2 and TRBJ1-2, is EPEVTQTPSHQVTQMGQEVILRCVPISNHLYFYWYRQILGQKVEFLVSFYNNEISEKSEIFDDQFSVERPDGSNFTLKIRSTKLEDSAMYFCASDPGAGGYTFGSGTRLTVV.

CDR3 nucleotide sequence: TGTGCCAGCAGCAAGGGGCAGTTTTCCTACAATGAGCAGTTCTTC. Protein product: CASSKGQFSYNEQFF. The rearrangement links TRBV21-1 to TRBJ2-1; TRBD1 is the table's D call and was not checked against the DNA. TRBV21-1 is tagged as a pseudogene. The CDR3 sequence is 15 residues long.

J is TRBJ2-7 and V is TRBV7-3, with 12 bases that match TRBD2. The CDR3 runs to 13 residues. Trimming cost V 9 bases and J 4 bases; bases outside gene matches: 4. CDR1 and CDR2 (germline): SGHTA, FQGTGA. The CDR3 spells CASALAGGYEQYV. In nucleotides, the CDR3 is TGTGCCAGTGCGCTAGCGGGGGGGTACGAGCAGTACGTC.

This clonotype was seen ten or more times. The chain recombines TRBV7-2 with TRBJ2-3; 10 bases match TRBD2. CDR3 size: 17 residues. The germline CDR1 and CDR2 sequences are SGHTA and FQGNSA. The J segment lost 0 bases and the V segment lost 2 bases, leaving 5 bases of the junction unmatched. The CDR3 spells CASSLSGGADSTDTQYF. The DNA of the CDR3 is TGTGCCAGCAGCTTAAGCGGGGGGGCGGATAGCACAGATACGCAGTATTTT.

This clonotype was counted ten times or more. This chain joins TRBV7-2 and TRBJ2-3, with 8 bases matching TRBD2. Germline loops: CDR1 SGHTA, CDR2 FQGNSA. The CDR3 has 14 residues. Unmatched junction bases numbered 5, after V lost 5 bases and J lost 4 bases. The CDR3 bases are TGTGCCAGCAGCCTCGGGGGGGCAGCAGATACGCAGTATTTT. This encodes CASSLGGAADTQYF.

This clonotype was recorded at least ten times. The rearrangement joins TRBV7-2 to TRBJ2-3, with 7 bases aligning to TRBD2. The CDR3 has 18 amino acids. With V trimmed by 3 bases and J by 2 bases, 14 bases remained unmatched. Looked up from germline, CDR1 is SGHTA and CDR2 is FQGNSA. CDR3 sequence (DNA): TGTGCCAGCAGCTTTGGCCCGACTAAACGGGGGGTCACAGATACGCAGTATTTT. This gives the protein CASSFGPTKRGVTDTQYF.

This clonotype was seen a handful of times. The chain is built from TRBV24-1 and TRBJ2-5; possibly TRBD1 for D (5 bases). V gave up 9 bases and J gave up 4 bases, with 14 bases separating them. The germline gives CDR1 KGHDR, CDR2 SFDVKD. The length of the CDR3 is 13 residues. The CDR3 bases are TGTGCCACCTCCCATGCAGGGATAGAGACCCAGTACTTC. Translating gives CATSHAGIETQYF.

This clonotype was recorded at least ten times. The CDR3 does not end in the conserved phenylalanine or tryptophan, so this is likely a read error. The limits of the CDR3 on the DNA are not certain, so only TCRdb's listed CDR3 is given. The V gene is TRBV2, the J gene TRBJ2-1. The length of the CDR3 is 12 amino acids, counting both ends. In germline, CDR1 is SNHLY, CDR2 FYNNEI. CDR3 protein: CASSEGPLHGSI.